Listed below are T cell receptor beta chains from one sample, sequenced in a study of blood T cell repertoires in COVID-19. The repertoire was sequenced with immunoSEQ multiplex PCR; TCRdb's copy has only in-frame clones and lacks some. In the table there are tens of thousands of clones, 82% of which are singletons. The sequenced material came from peripheral blood. These receptors were collected from a woman between 55 and 75 years old with acute or convalescent COVID-19. Both conserved end residues are part of each CDR3. The D gene is left open where the match is weak. A row's size may be missing; if present it is once, few, many or a size class.

D gene	V gene	clone size	J gene	CDR3 protein	CDR3 DNA
-	TRBV7-9	-	TRBJ1-2	CASSLFEVHGYTF	TGTGCCAGCAGCTTATTTGAGGTCCATGGCTACACCTTC
TRBD1	TRBV3-1/TRBV3-2	-	TRBJ2-7	CASSQGTEISGQYF	TGTGCCAGCAGCCAGGGGACAGAAATCAGCGGGCAGTACTTC
TRBD1	TRBV3-1/TRBV3-2	-	TRBJ2-7	CASSQDLGQGREQYF	TGTGCCAGCAGCCAAGATCTCGGACAGGGACGCGAGCAGTACTTC
-	TRBV2	once	TRBJ1-2	CASRDRANYGYTF	TGTGCCAGCAGGGACAGAGCAAACTATGGCTACACCTTC
-	TRBV24-1	-	TRBJ2-1	CATSDVSQGEQFF	TGTGCCACCAGTGATGTTTCGCAGGGTGAGCAGTTCTTC
-	TRBV6-6	-	TRBJ1-3	CASAFRGNSGNTIYF	TGTGCCAGCGCATTTCGAGGGAACTCTGGAAACACCATATATTTT
-	TRBV18	once	TRBJ1-1	CASSQSLGQGNTEAFF	TGTGCCAGCTCCCAATCACTGGGGCAGGGGAACACTGAAGCTTTCTTT
-	TRBV4-2	-	TRBJ1-2	CASSLQGDADRGYTF	TGTGCCAGCAGCCTACAGGGTGATGCGGACCGTGGCTACACCTTC
-	TRBV4-1	-	TRBJ2-7	CASSPGDKAYEQYF	TGCGCCAGCAGCCCTGGGGACAAAGCCTACGAGCAGTACTTC
-	TRBV4-2	once	TRBJ1-1	CASSQGSTEAFF	TGTGCCAGCAGCCAGGGCAGCACTGAAGCTTTCTTT
TRBD1	TRBV15	-	TRBJ2-7	CATGGDSGQGRSEQYF	TGTGCCACCGGGGGGGATTCAGGACAGGGGAGGAGTGAGCAGTACTTC
-	TRBV4-3	few	TRBJ2-5	CASSQDAAEKTQYF	TGCGCCAGCAGCCAAGATGCAGCGGAAAAGACCCAGTACTTC
-	TRBV6-5	-	TRBJ2-2	CASSYSPNTGELFF	TGTGCCAGCAGTTACTCCCCTAACACCGGGGAGCTGTTTTTT
-	TRBV27	few	TRBJ1-2	CASTPSGALGGYTF	TGTGCCAGCACCCCAAGCGGTGCCTTGGGTGGCTACACCTTC
-	TRBV25-1	-	TRBJ1-2	CASSEYSLLTF	TGTGCCAGCAGTGAATACTCCCTCCTCACCTTC
-	TRBV11-2	-	TRBJ2-7	CASSLVVRGILYEQYF	TGTGCCAGCAGCTTAGTTGTCAGGGGAATTTTATACGAGCAGTACTTC
TRBD1	TRBV2	once	TRBJ1-1	CASVPTGEYTEAFF	TGTGCCAGCGTACCGACAGGGGAATACACTGAAGCTTTCTTT
-	TRBV29-1	-	TRBJ2-7	CSVVDPDGTYEQYF	TGCAGCGTAGTTGATCCGGACGGGACCTACGAGCAGTACTTC
TRBD1	TRBV7-9	-	TRBJ2-5	CASSTRDSPKLKGTQYF	TGTGCCAGCAGCACCCGGGACAGCCCCAAGCTCAAGGGGACCCAGTACTTC
TRBD2	TRBV7-2	-	TRBJ2-7	CASSPASGGSGYEQYF	TGTGCCAGCAGCCCAGCTAGCGGGGGCTCAGGCTACGAGCAGTACTTC
-	TRBV24-1	-	TRBJ1-2	CATSDSNRVNGYTF	TGTGCCACCAGTGATTCCAACAGGGTAAATGGCTACACCTTC
-	TRBV27	-	TRBJ2-3	CASVPGGTDTQYF	TGTGCCAGCGTTCCGGGGGGCACAGATACGCAGTATTTT
TRBD1	TRBV7-9	few	TRBJ1-1	CASSFTGGLGTEAFF	TGTGCCAGCAGCTTCACAGGGGGACTTGGCACTGAAGCTTTCTTT
TRBD1	TRBV5-1	-	TRBJ1-1	CASSLLTGTNTEAFF	TGCGCCAGCAGCTTGTTGACAGGGACGAACACTGAAGCTTTCTTT
TRBD1	TRBV19	-	TRBJ1-2	CASSTRDRGSYGYTF	TGTGCCAGTAGTACTCGGGACAGGGGAAGCTATGGCTACACCTTC
-	TRBV5-1	-	TRBJ2-1	CASSLVLPGAGNYNEQFF	TGCGCCAGCAGCTTGGTGCTTCCAGGGGCCGGGAATTACAATGAGCAGTTCTTC
TRBD1	TRBV9	-	TRBJ2-1	CASSVGDRGYNEQFF	TGTGCCAGCAGCGTAGGGGACAGGGGTTACAATGAGCAGTTCTTC
-	TRBV6-1	-	TRBJ2-3	CASSELTGNTDTQYF	TGTGCCAGCAGTGAACTTACAGGGAACACAGATACGCAGTATTTT
-	TRBV2	-	TRBJ1-2	CASSLDPMRGYTF	TGTGCCAGCAGTCTGGATCCTATGAGGGGCTACACCTTC
TRBD1	TRBV5-6	-	TRBJ1-2	CASSLVRGNYGYTF	TGTGCCAGCAGCTTGGTCAGGGGGAACTATGGCTACACCTTC
-	TRBV19	many	TRBJ1-1	CASSIDKTGNTEAFF	TGTGCCAGTAGTATAGATAAAACGGGGAACACTGAAGCTTTCTTT
TRBD2	TRBV2	-	TRBJ2-7	CASSLSGGAGYEQYF	TGTGCCAGCAGTCTTAGCGGGGGGGCCGGATACGAGCAGTACTTC
TRBD1	TRBV6-5	-	TRBJ2-1	CASGRQGWNEQFF	TGTGCCAGCGGAAGACAGGGGTGGAATGAGCAGTTCTTC
-	TRBV12-5	-	TRBJ1-5	CASGSSAGRFNQPQHF	TGTGCTAGTGGCTCCTCTGCGGGACGATTTAATCAGCCCCAGCATTTT
TRBD1	TRBV4-2	-	TRBJ2-1	CASSQAAGQGNEQFF	TGTGCCAGCAGCCAAGCTGCGGGACAGGGTAATGAGCAGTTCTTC
-	TRBV7-9	-	TRBJ2-7	CASSLPGTYEQYF	TGTGCCAGCAGCTTACCGGGAACCTACGAGCAGTACTTC
TRBD1	TRBV6-1	-	TRBJ1-5	CASSAQRRTGSNQPQHF	TGTGCCAGCAGTGCTCAGCGTCGGACAGGGAGCAATCAGCCCCAGCATTTT
-	TRBV10-1	once	TRBJ2-7	CASSESTAPYEQYF	TGCGCCAGCAGTGAGTCGACAGCCCCCTACGAGCAGTACTTC
TRBD1	TRBV12-5	-	TRBJ2-7	CASGITGTGSEQYF	TGTGCTAGTGGGATTACCGGGACAGGGTCCGAGCAGTACTTC
-	TRBV20-1	-	TRBJ1-1	CSARFDTEAFF	TGCAGTGCTCGGTTCGACACTGAAGCTTTCTTT
-	TRBV6-5	-	TRBJ1-3	CASSAGTSGNTIYF	TGTGCCAGCAGCGCAGGGACAAGTGGAAACACCATATATTTT
TRBD1	TRBV9	-	TRBJ2-3	CASSETGGGDTQYF	TGTGCCAGCAGCGAAACAGGGGGCGGAGATACGCAGTATTTT
TRBD1	TRBV19	once	TRBJ1-4	CASRTGGFEKLFF	TGTGCCAGTAGGACAGGGGGCTTTGAAAAACTGTTTTTT
TRBD1	TRBV27	-	TRBJ2-3	CASSLFGTANTDTQYF	TGTGCCAGCAGTTTATTCGGGACAGCTAACACAGATACGCAGTATTTT
-	TRBV29-1	-	TRBJ1-6	CSVDSCSYNSPLHF	TGCAGCGTTGATTCCTGCTCCTATAATTCACCCCTCCACTTT
TRBD1	TRBV19	-	TRBJ1-1	CASSMMDRGSAFF	TGTGCCAGTAGTATGATGGACAGGGGATCAGCTTTCTTT
TRBD1	TRBV25-1	-	TRBJ1-2	CASSQQGVNGYTF	TGTGCCAGCAGTCAACAGGGGGTCAATGGCTACACCTTC
TRBD1	TRBV7-9	few	TRBJ2-5	CASSRRGQGALKETQYF	TGTGCCAGCAGCCGGAGGGGACAGGGGGCGCTTAAAGAGACCCAGTACTTC
-	TRBV15	-	TRBJ2-3	CATSRDRSSTDTQYF	TGTGCCACCAGCAGAGACAGATCTAGCACAGATACGCAGTATTTT
TRBD2	TRBV7-2	-	TRBJ2-2	CASSKLAGDVGELFF	TGTGCCAGCAGCAAACTAGCGGGGGATGTCGGGGAGCTGTTTTTT
-	TRBV13	-	TRBJ1-1	CASTQGGRAFF	TGTGCCAGCACCCAAGGGGGTCGAGCTTTCTTT
-	TRBV4-3	-	TRBJ1-1	CASSHRVMRTEAFF	TGCGCCAGCAGCCACAGGGTTATGCGCACTGAAGCTTTCTTT
-	TRBV6-5	-	TRBJ1-2	CASSYSAQSYGYTF	TGTGCCAGCAGTTACTCCGCACAGAGCTATGGCTACACCTTC
TRBD2	TRBV7-8	-	TRBJ2-7	CASSFLAAPHSEQYF	TGTGCCAGCAGCTTCCTAGCGGCGCCCCATTCCGAGCAGTACTTC
TRBD1	TRBV19	-	TRBJ1-5	CASRQGFQPQHF	TGTGCCAGCAGACAGGGGTTCCAGCCCCAGCATTTT